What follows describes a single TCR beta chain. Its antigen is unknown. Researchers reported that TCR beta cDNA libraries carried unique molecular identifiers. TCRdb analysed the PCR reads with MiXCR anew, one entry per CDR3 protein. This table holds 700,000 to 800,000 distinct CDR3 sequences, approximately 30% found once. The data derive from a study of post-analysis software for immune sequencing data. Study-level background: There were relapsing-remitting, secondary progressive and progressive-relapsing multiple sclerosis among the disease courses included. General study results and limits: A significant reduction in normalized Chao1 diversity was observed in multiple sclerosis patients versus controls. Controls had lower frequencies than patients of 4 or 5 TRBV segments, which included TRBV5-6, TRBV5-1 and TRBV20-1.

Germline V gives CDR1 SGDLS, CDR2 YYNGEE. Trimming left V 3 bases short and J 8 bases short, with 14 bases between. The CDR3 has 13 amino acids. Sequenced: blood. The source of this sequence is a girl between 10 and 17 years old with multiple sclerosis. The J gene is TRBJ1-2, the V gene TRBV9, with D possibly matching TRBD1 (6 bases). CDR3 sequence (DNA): TGTGCCAGCAGCGACCGACAGGCCCAAGGCTACACCTTC. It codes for CASSDRQAQGYTF.